One and the same sample provided the 11 T cell receptor beta chains below, sequenced in a study of Graves' ophthalmopathy and Graves' hyperthyroidism. Amplification targeted the TCR beta CDR3 regions, with RNA transcripts as the source material. HTBI primers primed a first-round RT-PCR, and a second-round multiplex PCR followed. TCRdb used MiXCR to reprocess the multiplex PCR reads, holding one entry per CDR3 protein. This table has hundreds of thousands of distinct CDR3 sequences, roughly 20% appearing once. What was sequenced was peripheral blood. The source is a young woman with stable Graves' hyperthyroidism.

This clonotype was found many times. This chain connects TRBV29-1 to TRBJ2-7; 12 nucleotides agree with TRBD2. The CDR3 extends over 15 amino acids. The junction had 8 bases not matched to a gene; V was cut back by 2 bases and J by 6 bases. The germline V gene has CDR1 SQVTM and CDR2 ANQGSEA. CDR3 nucleotides: TGCAGCGTTGAAAGTCGGACTAGCGGGATCGGCGAGCAGTACTTC. Translation gives CSVESRTSGIGEQYF.

The sample holds many counts of this clonotype. CDR3 residues: CASSLGRGRGGRRYEQYF. The CDR3 DNA reads as TGTGCCAGCAGTTTAGGGAGGGGACGCGGCGGGAGGCGGTACGAGCAGTACTTC. V usage is TRBV12-3 or TRBV12-4 and J usage is TRBJ2-7; 8 bases agree with TRBD2. V lost 1 base to trimming and J lost 4 bases; unmatched junction nucleotides: 15. The CDR3 totals 18 residues.

The sample holds many counts of this clonotype. The V and J genes are TRBV25-1 and TRBJ2-5; 7 positions agree with TRBD2. Germline V gives CDR1 MGHDK, CDR2 SYGVNS. This CDR3 has 14 amino acids. The junction had 11 bases not matched to a gene; V was cut back by 7 bases and J by 6 bases. The CDR3 DNA sequence: TGTGCCAGCATGGGGAGGGCCTACAAAAAGACCCAGTACTTC. Translating it yields CASMGRAYKKTQYF. Filled out from reference TRBV25-1 and TRBJ2-5, the complete variable domain reads EADIYQTPRYLVIGTGKKITLECSQTMGHDKMYWYQQDPGMELHLIHYSYGVNSTEKGDLSSESTVSRIRTEHFPLTLESARPSHTSQYLCASMGRAYKKTQYFGPGTRLLVL.

This clonotype was seen repeatedly, ten times or more. V is TRBV11-1 and J is TRBJ2-6; D is undetermined. Germline CDR1 is SGHAT and CDR2 is FQDESV (reference sequence). The CDR3 sequence is 18 residues long. V was shortened by 6 bases and J by 0 bases, with 18 bases between the two germline ends. The DNA of the CDR3 is TGTGCCAGCAGTCCACCCGGACGGTTATTCTCTGGGGCCAACGTCCTGACTTTC. Translating gives CASSPPGRLFSGANVLTF.

This clonotype showed up just once. One end of the junction varies from germline; a read error may be responsible. Here the CDR3 DNA reads TGTGCCTGCAGCCATGGGACTAGCGGTCGTCCCTACGAGCAGCACTTC. It specifies CACSHGTSGRPYEQHF. The chain has TRBV4-2 and TRBJ2-7; 11 bases fit TRBD2. Germline-derived CDR1 and CDR2 are LGHNA and YNFKEQ. This CDR3 spans 16 amino acids.

J is TRBJ1-2 and V is TRBV12-3 or TRBV12-4; 12 bases are shared with TRBD1. V was clipped by 0 bases and J by 7 bases; unmatched bases: 6. CDR3 length equals 16 residues. CDR3 DNA: TGTGCCAGCAGTTTAGCTGTCGGGACAGGGGGCTCTGGCTACACCTTC. It specifies CASSLAVGTGGSGYTF.

The chain uses TRBV12-3 or TRBV12-4 and TRBJ1-5; a weak D match, TRBD1 (6 bases). This CDR3 contains 16 residues. V was cut by 5 bases and J by 4 bases, with 18 bases left in between. Here the CDR3 DNA reads TGTGCCAGCAGTCTCAGACCGGTGGGGGCAAATCAGCCCCAGCATTTT. Its protein is CASSLRPVGANQPQHF.

This clonotype occurred many times. This sequence joins TRBV11-2 and TRBJ2-7; D is unresolved. V was pared by 0 bases and J by 4 bases, with 1 base between. This CDR3 has 11 amino acids. CDR1 SGHAT and CDR2 FQNNGV come from the germline V gene. The CDR3: CASSLEYEQYF. The CDR3 DNA reads as TGTGCCAGCAGCTTAGAATACGAGCAGTACTTC.

The chain has TRBV28 and TRBJ1-5, with TRBD1 matching 10 bases. This CDR3 region has 16 residues. Looked up from germline, CDR1 is MDHEN and CDR2 is SYDVKM. The V and J ends lost 5 bases and 0 bases, in that order; junction bases with no gene match: 4. In DNA, the CDR3 is TGTGCCAGCAGTACCCGGACAGGGGGTAGCAATCAGCCCCAGCATTTT. Translated: CASSTRTGGSNQPQHF. Combining the CDR3 with reference TRBV28 and TRBJ1-5 gives the whole variable domain DVKVTQSSRYLVKRTGEKVFLECVQDMDHENMFWYRQDPGLGLRLIYFSYDVKMKEKGDIPEGYSVSREKKERFSLILESASTNQTSMYLCASSTRTGGSNQPQHFGDGTRLSIL.

This clonotype rates as medium-sized. The V and J genes are TRBV6-5 and TRBJ2-7, with 10 positions matching TRBD1. J was trimmed by 2 bases and V by 2 bases; bases with no gene match: 3. Germline V gene sequence: CDR1 MNHEY, CDR2 SVGAGI. CDR3 size: 15 residues. Here the CDR3 reads CASSYRGQGTYEQYF. Written as DNA, the CDR3 is TGTGCCAGCAGTTACAGGGGACAGGGGACCTACGAGCAGTACTTC.

The rearrangement links TRBV12-3 or TRBV12-4 to TRBJ2-7, with D possibly being TRBD1 or TRBD2 (6 bases each). V was shortened by 6 bases and J by 7 bases, with 19 bases between the two germline ends. The CDR3 length is 14 residues. The CDR3 region is CASSPHSGAGEQYF. The CDR3 nucleotides read TGTGCCAGCAGCCCGCACTCGGGGGCGGGAGAGCAGTACTTC.